A selection of T cell receptor beta chains follows, all from one sample in a study of blood T cell repertoires in COVID-19. The assay was immunoSEQ multiplex PCR, and TCRdb's table has in-frame clones only and misses some. This table holds about 400,000 clones, roughly 89% found once. The specimen sequenced was PBMCs or T cells enriched from blood (not recorded which). The receptors derive from a woman aged 50 to 60 who had recovered from COVID-19. Both conserved end residues are part of each CDR3. Fields, in order: V gene, J gene, clone size, D gene, CDR3 DNA, CDR3 protein. The D gene is left open where the match is weak. A row's size may be missing; if present it is once, few, many or a size class.

>TRBV6-5|TRBJ1-2|few|TRBD1
TGTGCCAGCAGCGGAGGGACAGGGAGGTATGGCTACACCTTC
CASSGGTGRYGYTF
>TRBV7-9|TRBJ1-2|NA|TRBD1
TGTGCCAGCAGCCCGCGGACAGGGATGGAGCTTGGCTACACCTTC
CASSPRTGMELGYTF
>TRBV5-5|TRBJ2-7|NA|NA
TGTGCCAGCAGCTTGGAAGCGATTACCTACGAGCAGTACTTC
CASSLEAITYEQYF
>TRBV7-9|TRBJ1-1|once|TRBD1
TGTGCCAGCAGCTCTGGACAGGGAATGAACACTGAAGCTTTCTTT
CASSSGQGMNTEAFF
>TRBV7-9|TRBJ2-1|few|TRBD1
TGTGCCAGCAGCCACCGGGACAGAATCTTCAATGAGCAGTTCTTC
CASSHRDRIFNEQFF
>TRBV25-1|TRBJ2-7|NA|NA
TGTGCCAGCACGGACAGTTATTACGAGCAGTACTTC
CASTDSYYEQYF
>TRBV10-3|TRBJ1-3|NA|NA
TGTGCCATCAGTGAGCTAGCGACAGAATCTGGAAACACCATATATTTT
CAISELATESGNTIYF
>TRBV14|TRBJ1-6|NA|NA
TGTGCCAGCAGCCAATGGCAGGTGCAATCACCCCTCCACTTT
CASSQWQVQSPLHF
>TRBV28|TRBJ1-1|NA|NA
TGTGCCAGCAGTTTGTACCCCCCCGGGGGGCGGACTGAAGCTTTCTTT
CASSLYPPGGRTEAFF
>TRBV5-5|TRBJ2-7|NA|TRBD1
TGTGCCAGCAGCTTGTGGGACAGCTCCTACGAGCAGTACTTC
CASSLWDSSYEQYF
>TRBV19|TRBJ1-2|few|NA
TGTGCCAGTAGTATCGGGATCCCTTCCTATGGCTACACCTTC
CASSIGIPSYGYTF
>TRBV2|TRBJ1-2|NA|NA
TGTGCCAGCACCCCGGGACATGGACCTATTGGCTACACCTTC
CASTPGHGPIGYTF
>TRBV19|TRBJ2-1|NA|TRBD1
TGTGCCAGTAGTTCTCGCCGGGACAGGGACAGATCTGAGCAGTTCTTC
CASSSRRDRDRSEQFF
>TRBV5-1|TRBJ2-7|once|NA
TGCGCCAGCAGCTTGGCCTCCCAAGCGGTCGGACACGAGCAGTACTTC
CASSLASQAVGHEQYF
>TRBV4-3|TRBJ1-2|NA|NA
TGCGCCAGCAGCCAAGATCATTGGGGGGGAGCTAACTATGGCTACACCTTC
CASSQDHWGGANYGYTF
>TRBV5-1|TRBJ1-1|NA|TRBD1
TGCGCCAGCAGTCGCCCTCTAGGGGGCGAGGAAAACACTGAAGCTTTCTTT
CASSRPLGGEENTEAFF
>TRBV10-3|TRBJ1-5|NA|NA
TGTGCCATCAGTGAGTCGCGTGATCAGCCCCAGCATTTT
CAISESRDQPQHF
>TRBV6-5|TRBJ1-5|NA|NA
TGTGCCAGCAGTTATGCAGGCAATCAGCCCCAGCATTTT
CASSYAGNQPQHF